This note documents a single T cell receptor beta chain sequence. The source of the sample is a study of blood T cell repertoires in COVID-19. Study background: Acute-phase and convalescent COVID-19 samples originated in the United States, Italy and Spain. Sample material is recorded as cDNA or gDNA derived from T cells, B-cell-depleted T cells, or PBMCs.

Repertoires were generated with immunoSEQ multiplex PCR, while TCRdb's copy carries only in-frame clones and drops some. In the table there are about 310,000 clones, 75% to 90% of which are singletons. This CDR3 is built from 14 residues. Looked up from germline, CDR1 is ENHRY and CDR2 is SYGVKD. The ends were cut back, 6 bases at V and 1 base at J, with 12 bases in the middle. Each participant's cohort was designated according to participant-reported clinical history. Sequencing was performed on PBMCs or T cells enriched from blood (not recorded which). The sequence was collected from a woman in her twenties or thirties who had been exposed to COVID-19. This chain uses TRBV10-3 with TRBJ2-5; D might be TRBD1 (6 bases). The CDR3 here is CAIRKDRSQETQYF. The CDR3, as DNA: TGTGCCATCAGGAAGGACAGAAGCCAAGAGACCCAGTACTTC.